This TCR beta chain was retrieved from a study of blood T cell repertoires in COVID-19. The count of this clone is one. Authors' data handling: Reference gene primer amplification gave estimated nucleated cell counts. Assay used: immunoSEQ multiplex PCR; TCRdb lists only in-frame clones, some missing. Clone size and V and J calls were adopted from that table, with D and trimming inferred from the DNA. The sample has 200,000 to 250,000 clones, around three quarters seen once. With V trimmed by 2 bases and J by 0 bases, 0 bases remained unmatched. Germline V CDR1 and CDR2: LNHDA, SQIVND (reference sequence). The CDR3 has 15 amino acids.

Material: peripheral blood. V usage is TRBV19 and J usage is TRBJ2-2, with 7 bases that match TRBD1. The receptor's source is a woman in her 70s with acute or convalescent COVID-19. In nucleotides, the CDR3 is TGTGCCAGTAGTATACAGGGGGCGAACACCGGGGAGCTGTTTTTT. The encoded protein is CASSIQGANTGELFF.